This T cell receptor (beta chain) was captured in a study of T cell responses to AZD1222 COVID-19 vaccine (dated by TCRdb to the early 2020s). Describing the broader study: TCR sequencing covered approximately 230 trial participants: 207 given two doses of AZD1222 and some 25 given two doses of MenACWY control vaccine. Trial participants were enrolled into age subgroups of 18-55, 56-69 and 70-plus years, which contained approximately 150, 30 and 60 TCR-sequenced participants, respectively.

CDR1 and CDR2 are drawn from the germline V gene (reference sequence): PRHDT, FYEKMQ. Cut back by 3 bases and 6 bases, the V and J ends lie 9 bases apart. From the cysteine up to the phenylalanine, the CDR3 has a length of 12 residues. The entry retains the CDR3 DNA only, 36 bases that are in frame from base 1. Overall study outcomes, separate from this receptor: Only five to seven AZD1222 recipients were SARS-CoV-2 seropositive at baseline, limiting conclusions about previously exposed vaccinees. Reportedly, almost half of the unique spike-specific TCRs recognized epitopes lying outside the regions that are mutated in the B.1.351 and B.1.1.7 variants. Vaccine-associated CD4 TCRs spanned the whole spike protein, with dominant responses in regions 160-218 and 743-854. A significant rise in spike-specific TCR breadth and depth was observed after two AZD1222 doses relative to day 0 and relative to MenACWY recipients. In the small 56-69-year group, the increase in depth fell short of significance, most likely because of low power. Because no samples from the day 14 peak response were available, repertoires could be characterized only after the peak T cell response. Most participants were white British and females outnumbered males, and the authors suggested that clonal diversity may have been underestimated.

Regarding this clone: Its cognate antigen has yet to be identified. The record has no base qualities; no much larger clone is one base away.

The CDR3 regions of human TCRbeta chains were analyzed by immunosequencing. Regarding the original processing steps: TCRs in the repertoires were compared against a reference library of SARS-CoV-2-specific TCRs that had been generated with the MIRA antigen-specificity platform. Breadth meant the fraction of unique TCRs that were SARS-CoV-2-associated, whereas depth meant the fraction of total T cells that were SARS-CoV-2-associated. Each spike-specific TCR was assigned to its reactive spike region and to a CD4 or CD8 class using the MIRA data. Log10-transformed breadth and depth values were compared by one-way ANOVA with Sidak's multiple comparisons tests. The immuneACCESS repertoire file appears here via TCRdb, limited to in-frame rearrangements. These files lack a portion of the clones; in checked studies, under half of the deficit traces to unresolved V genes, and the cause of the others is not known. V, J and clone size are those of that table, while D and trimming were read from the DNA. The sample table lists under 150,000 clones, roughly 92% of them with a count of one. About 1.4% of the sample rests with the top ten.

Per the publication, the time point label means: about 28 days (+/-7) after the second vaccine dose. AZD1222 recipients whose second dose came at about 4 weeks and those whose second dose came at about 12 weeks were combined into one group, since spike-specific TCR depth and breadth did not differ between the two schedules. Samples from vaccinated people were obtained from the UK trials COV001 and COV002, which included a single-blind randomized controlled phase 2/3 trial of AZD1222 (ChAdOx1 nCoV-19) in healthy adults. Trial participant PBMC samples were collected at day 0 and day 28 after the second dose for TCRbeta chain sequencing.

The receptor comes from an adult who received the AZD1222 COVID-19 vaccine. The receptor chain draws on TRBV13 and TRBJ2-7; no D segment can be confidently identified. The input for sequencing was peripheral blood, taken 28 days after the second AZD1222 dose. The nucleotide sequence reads TGTGCCAGCAGCTTTTCCAGTCCCGAGCAGTACTTC. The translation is CASSFSSPEQYF. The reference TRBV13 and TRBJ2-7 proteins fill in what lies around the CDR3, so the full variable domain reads AAGVIQSPRHLIKEKRETATLKCYPIPRHDTVYWYQQGPGQDPQFLISFYEKMQSDKGSIPDRFSAQQFSDYHSELNMSSLELGDSALYFCASSFSSPEQYFGPGTRLTVT.